Listed below are T cell receptor beta chains from one sample, sequenced in a study of Graves' ophthalmopathy and Graves' hyperthyroidism. TCRdb passed the multiplex PCR reads through MiXCR, listing each CDR3 protein once. The data hold a few hundred thousand distinct CDR3 sequences, with about a sixth observed a single time. Material: peripheral blood. The receptors stem from an adult woman with stable Graves' hyperthyroidism. CDR3s include the opening cysteine and the closing phenylalanine or tryptophan. Fields, in order: clone size, V gene, D gene, J gene, CDR3 DNA, CDR3 protein. D genes are given only for firm matches. Size tells how often a clone was seen (once, few, many) or the class of an expanded clone, and some rows leave it out.

>many|TRBV5-1|-|TRBJ2-7
TGCGCCAGCTGCGAGGACGGTGCAGATGAAGAGCAGTACTTC
CASCEDGADEEQYF
>many|TRBV12-3/TRBV12-4|-|TRBJ2-1
TGTGCCAGCAGTTTTGATTCCTCCTACAATGAGCAGTTCTTC
CASSFDSSYNEQFF
>many|TRBV20-1|-|TRBJ1-6
TGCAGTGCAGGGGACTACCCTAATTCACCCCTCCACTTT
CSAGDYPNSPLHF
>many|TRBV20-1|-|TRBJ2-4
TGCAGTGCTAGAGCGACTGCCAAAAACATTCAGTACTTC
CSARATAKNIQYF
>many|TRBV27|TRBD2|TRBJ2-5
TGTGCCAGCAGCCTTGGACTAGCGGGAGTGGGGAGTAGGGAGACCCAGTACTTC
CASSLGLAGVGSRETQYF
>many|TRBV12-3/TRBV12-4|TRBD1|TRBJ1-3
TGTGCCAGCAGTCTATGGGGGACAGGGAGAGGAAACACCATATATTTT
CASSLWGTGRGNTIYF
>-|TRBV5-1|TRBD1|TRBJ2-6
TGCGCCAGCAGCCGGACAGGGACCGGGGCCAACGTCCTGACTTTC
CASSRTGTGANVLTF
>many|TRBV28|TRBD2|TRBJ2-4
TGTGCCAGCAGCATCCCCGGGACTAGTTCTGCCAAAAACATTCAGTACTTC
CASSIPGTSSAKNIQYF
>many|TRBV6-6|TRBD2|TRBJ2-6
TGTGCCAGCAGCCCTATTCCCCCGAAGGGAGGGCCCCACTCTGGGGCCAACGTCCTGACTTTC
CASSPIPPKGGPHSGANVLTF
>many|TRBV11-1|-|TRBJ2-7
TGTGCCAGCAGCCGGCCCGGACAGCGCGAGCAGTACTTC
CASSRPGQREQYF
>many|TRBV25-1|-|TRBJ1-6
TGTGCCAGCGGACTAAATTCACCCCTCCACTTT
CASGLNSPLHF
>many|TRBV12-3/TRBV12-4|-|TRBJ2-4
TGTGCCAGCAGTTCGATGAGGTTGGGAAACATTAAGTACTTC
CASSSMRLGNIKYF
>many|TRBV28|-|TRBJ1-1
TGTGCCAGCAGTTTGGTGACCGACACTGAAGCTTTCTTT
CASSLVTDTEAFF
>many|TRBV28|-|TRBJ2-5
TGTGCCGGCAGTTGGAACAGGCAAGAGACCCAGTACTTC
CAGSWNRQETQYF
>many|TRBV10-1|-|TRBJ2-2
TGCGCCAGCAGTGTTGCGGGACGGGACACCGGGGAGCTGTTTTTT
CASSVAGRDTGELFF
>many|TRBV29-1|-|TRBJ2-5
TGCAGCGTTGAAGATTGGGCGGAGGAGGCAGAGACCCAGTACTTC
CSVEDWAEEAETQYF
>many|TRBV12-5|TRBD2|TRBJ2-7
TGTGCTAGTGGTTTTGCGGGAGGGCCGGGGGAGCAGTACTTC
CASGFAGGPGEQYF
>-|TRBV29-1|-|TRBJ1-5
TGCAGCGTTGCGGTAGGTAATCAGCCTCAGCATTTT
CSVAVGNQPQHF
>many|TRBV12-3/TRBV12-4|-|TRBJ1-1
TGTGCCAGCAGTTTCGGGGGCCCCGAAGCTTTCTTT
CASSFGGPEAFF
>many|TRBV7-2|-|TRBJ2-2
TGTGCCAGCAGCCACCTCAAGGGGGGATCCGGGGAGCTGTTTTTT
CASSHLKGGSGELFF
>many|TRBV7-2|-|TRBJ2-2
TGTGCCAGCAGCTTAATGAAGGGTGGGGAGCTGTTTTTT
CASSLMKGGELFF
>many|TRBV20-1|TRBD2|TRBJ2-5
TGCAGTGCTCCGGGACTAGCGGGAGAAGAGACCCAGTACTTC
CSAPGLAGEETQYF
>-|TRBV4-1|-|TRBJ2-7
TGCGCCAGCAGCCAAGCCCAGGGGCGTAGCTACGAGCAGTACTTC
CASSQAQGRSYEQYF
>many|TRBV7-3|-|TRBJ1-1
TGTGCCAGCAGCCCCTCTGGGGACACTGAAGCTTTCTTT
CASSPSGDTEAFF
>many|TRBV27|-|TRBJ2-7
TGTGCCAGCAGTTTTCTAGCGAACAGAGGGGAGCAGTACTTC
CASSFLANRGEQYF
>-|TRBV6-2/TRBV6-3|TRBD2|TRBJ2-2
TGTGCCAGCACCCATGGGGGTACTAGCGGGAGAGGGACCGGGGAGCTGTTTTTT
CASTHGGTSGRGTGELFF
>many|TRBV12-3/TRBV12-4|-|TRBJ1-3
TGTGCCAGCAGTTCTGGAGACAGCTCTGGAAACACCATATATTTT
CASSSGDSSGNTIYF
>many|TRBV2|TRBD2|TRBJ2-7
TGTGCCAGCAAGGGGACTAGCGGGAGTACACTCTACGAGCAGTACTTC
CASKGTSGSTLYEQYF
>few|TRBV20-1|TRBD2|TRBJ2-3
TGCAGTGCTCCTAAACCGGGACTAGCGACCCCGTGGGGGCAGTATTTT
CSAPKPGLATPWGQYF
>many|TRBV20-1|-|TRBJ1-1
TGCAGTGCTAGAGATAATGGTTTTTTACGAACAATAGCTTTCTTT
CSARDNGFLRTIAFF
>-|TRBV12-3/TRBV12-4|-|TRBJ1-1
TGTGCCAGCAGTTTAAGGGATGTGAACACTGAAGCTTTCTTT
CASSLRDVNTEAFF
>few|TRBV7-8|-|TRBJ1-5
TGTGCCAGCAGCCCCCTCGCGGGGGAGGGACTCAGTAATCAGCCCCAGCATTTT
CASSPLAGEGLSNQPQHF
>many|TRBV28|TRBD1|TRBJ2-5
TGTGCCAGCAGTTCGGGACAGGGGGCCCTCCAAGAGACCCAGTACTTC
CASSSGQGALQETQYF
>many|TRBV28|-|TRBJ1-1
TGTGCCAGCAGTCTCCCGGGGGGTTACTTCCGGTCCTCAATGAACACTGAAGCTTTCTTT
CASSLPGGYFRSSMNTEAFF
>-|TRBV12-3/TRBV12-4|-|TRBJ1-1
TGTGCCAGCAGTCAACCTGGGTTTGCTGAAGCTTTCTTT
CASSQPGFAEAFF
>-|TRBV25-1|TRBD2|TRBJ2-2
TGTGCCAGCAGTGGATTAGCGGGAGGTAGCGCCGGGGAGCTGTTTTTT
CASSGLAGGSAGELFF
>many|TRBV4-1|-|TRBJ1-1
TGCGCCAGCAGCCAAGAAACAGGGCTGAACACTGAAGCTTTCTTT
CASSQETGLNTEAFF
>many|TRBV30|-|TRBJ2-7
TGTGCCTGGAGAGCTAGTGAGTACGAGCAGTACTTC
CAWRASEYEQYF
>-|TRBV12-3/TRBV12-4|TRBD2|TRBJ2-2
TGTGCCAGCAGCCCTAGCGGGAAACGGGGCGGGGAGCTGTTTTTT
CASSPSGKRGGELFF
>many|TRBV27|TRBD2|TRBJ2-7
TGTGCCAGCAGTACTAGCGAGGATTATAACGAGCAGTACTTC
CASSTSEDYNEQYF
>many|TRBV2|TRBD1|TRBJ1-6
TGTGCCAGCAGGAGGGACAGGTCGGGGGCCCTCCACTTT
CASRRDRSGALHF
>few|TRBV2|-|TRBJ1-1
TGTGCCAGCAGTGAGGGGGGGGGAGGGATCACTGAAGCTTTCTTT
CASSEGGGGITEAFF
>many|TRBV5-1|-|TRBJ1-2
TGCGCCAGCAGCCCCGCCGGGACACCCAACTATGGCTACACCTTC
CASSPAGTPNYGYTF
>many|TRBV12-3/TRBV12-4|-|TRBJ1-5
TGTGCCAGCACCTGGGGGGGGAATCAGCCCCAGCATTTT
CASTWGGNQPQHF
>-|TRBV14|TRBD1|TRBJ2-7
TGTGCCAGCAGCCAAATACAGGGGTTCTACGAGCAGTACTTC
CASSQIQGFYEQYF
>many|TRBV3-1|-|TRBJ2-7
TGTGCCAGCAGCCAAGATTGGGGCTACGAGCAGTACTTC
CASSQDWGYEQYF
>many|TRBV6-2/TRBV6-3|-|TRBJ2-7
TGTGCCGGCAGTTCGACAGACCCCTCCTACGAGCAGTACTTC
CAGSSTDPSYEQYF
>-|TRBV12-3/TRBV12-4|TRBD1|TRBJ1-1
TGTGCCAGCAGTCGCTCGGACAGGGGTAGTCGTGAAGCTTTCTTT
CASSRSDRGSREAFF
>many|TRBV6-1|-|TRBJ1-1
TGTGCCAGCAGGTCAGGGGATCAGGTAACGAACACTGAAGCTTTCTTT
CASRSGDQVTNTEAFF
>-|TRBV19|TRBD1|TRBJ1-2
TGTGCCAGTGGGTACAGGGGTGAAAACTATGGCTACACCTTC
CASGYRGENYGYTF
>many|TRBV15|-|TRBJ1-1
TGTGCCACCAGCAGAGGTTCCCCAGGAATGAACACTGAAGCTTTCTTT
CATSRGSPGMNTEAFF
>many|TRBV7-9|-|TRBJ2-5
TGTGCCAGCAGCGCCAGGGTAGGGGAGACCCAGTACTTC
CASSARVGETQYF
>many|TRBV10-3|-|TRBJ2-7
TGTGCCATCAGTACAGGGAGCTCCTACGAGCAGTACTTC
CAISTGSSYEQYF
>many|TRBV12-3/TRBV12-4|TRBD2|TRBJ2-5
TGTGCCAGCAGTTCTACCATCGGGCTAGCGGAAGAGACCCAGTACTTC
CASSSTIGLAEETQYF
>many|TRBV7-2|TRBD1|TRBJ1-2
TGTGCCAGCAGCCGGAAACTGGACAGGGGCTATGGCTACACCTTC
CASSRKLDRGYGYTF